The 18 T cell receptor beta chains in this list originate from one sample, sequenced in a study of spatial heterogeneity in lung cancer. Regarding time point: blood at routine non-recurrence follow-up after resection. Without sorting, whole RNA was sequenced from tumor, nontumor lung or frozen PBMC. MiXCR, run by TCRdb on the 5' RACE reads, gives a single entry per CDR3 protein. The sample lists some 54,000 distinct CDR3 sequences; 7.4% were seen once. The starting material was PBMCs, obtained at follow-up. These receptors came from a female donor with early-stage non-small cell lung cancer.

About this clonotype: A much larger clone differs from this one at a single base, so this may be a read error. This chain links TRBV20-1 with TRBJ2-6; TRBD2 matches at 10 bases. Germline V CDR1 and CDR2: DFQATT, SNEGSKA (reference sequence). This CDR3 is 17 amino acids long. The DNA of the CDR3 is TGCAGTGCTAACCCGGGACTAGCGATTTCTGGGGCCAACGTCCCGACTTTC. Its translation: CSANPGLAISGANVPTF.

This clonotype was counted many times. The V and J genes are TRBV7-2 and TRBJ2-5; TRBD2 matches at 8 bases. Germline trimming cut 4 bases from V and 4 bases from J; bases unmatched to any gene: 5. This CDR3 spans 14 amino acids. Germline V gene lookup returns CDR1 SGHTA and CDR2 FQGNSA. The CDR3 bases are TGTGCCAGCAGCTCCCGCGGGGGGCGAGAGACCCAGTACTTC. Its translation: CASSSRGGRETQYF.

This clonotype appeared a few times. The CDR3 nucleotides read TGCAGTGCCCCTCGCGAGCGCCCTGAGCAGTTCTTC. As protein: CSAPRERPEQFF. V gene TRBV20-1 combines with J gene TRBJ2-1; no firm D call. The CDR3 totals 12 residues. Germline values: CDR1 DFQATT, CDR2 SNEGSKA (reference sequence). V lost 6 bases and J 9 bases, leaving 15 bases between the germline ends.

The CDR3 DNA is TGTGCCAGCAGCTTAGATCCAAATCAAGGGGGCTACACCTTC. Translating it yields CASSLDPNQGGYTF. The rearrangement joins TRBV7-9 to TRBJ1-2; D uncertain. CDR1 SEHNR and CDR2 FQNEAQ come from the germline V gene (reference sequence). The CDR3 spans 14 residues. Between the trimmed V and J ends, which lost 1 base and 8 bases, there was a span of 14 bases.

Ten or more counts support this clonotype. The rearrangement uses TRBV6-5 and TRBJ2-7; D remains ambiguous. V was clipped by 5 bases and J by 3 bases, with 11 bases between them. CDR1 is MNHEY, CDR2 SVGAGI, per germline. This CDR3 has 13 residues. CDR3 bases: TGTGCCAGCAGTGTCGGCCCGCGCTACGAGCAGTACTTC. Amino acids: CASSVGPRYEQYF.

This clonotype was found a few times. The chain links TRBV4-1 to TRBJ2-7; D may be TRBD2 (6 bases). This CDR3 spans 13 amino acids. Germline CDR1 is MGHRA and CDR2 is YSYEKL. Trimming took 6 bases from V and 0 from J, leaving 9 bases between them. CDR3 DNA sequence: TGCGCCAGCAGTCAGACTAGCTCCTACGAGCAGTACTTC. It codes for CASSQTSSYEQYF.

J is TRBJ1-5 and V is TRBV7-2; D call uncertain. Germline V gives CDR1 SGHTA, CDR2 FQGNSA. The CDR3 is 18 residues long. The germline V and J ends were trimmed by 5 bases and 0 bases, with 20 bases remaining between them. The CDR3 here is CASSPQDESEYSNQPQHF. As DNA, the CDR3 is TGTGCCAGCAGCCCGCAGGACGAAAGCGAGTATAGCAATCAGCCCCAGCATTTT.

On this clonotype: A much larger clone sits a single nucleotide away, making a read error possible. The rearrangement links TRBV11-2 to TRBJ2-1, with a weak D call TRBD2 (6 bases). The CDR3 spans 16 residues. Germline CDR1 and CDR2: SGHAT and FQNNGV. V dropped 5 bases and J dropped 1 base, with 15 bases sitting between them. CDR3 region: CASSALVGGSYNEQFF. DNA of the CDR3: TGTGCCAGCAGCGCCCTAGTGGGGGGATCCTACAATGAGCAGTTCTTC. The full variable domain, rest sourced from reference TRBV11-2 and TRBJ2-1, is EAGVAQSPRYKIIEKRQSVAFWCNPISGHATLYWYQQILGQGPKLLIQFQNNGVVDDSQLPKDRFSAERLKGVDSTLKIQPAKLEDSAVYLCASSALVGGSYNEQFFGPGTRLTVL.

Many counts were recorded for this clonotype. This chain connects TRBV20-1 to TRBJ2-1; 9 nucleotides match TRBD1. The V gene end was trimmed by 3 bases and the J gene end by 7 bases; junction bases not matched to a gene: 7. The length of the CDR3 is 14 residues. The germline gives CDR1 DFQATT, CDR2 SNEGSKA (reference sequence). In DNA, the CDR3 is TGCAGTGCTAGGGTCGACAGGGGGAAAAATGAGCAGTTCTTC. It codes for CSARVDRGKNEQFF.

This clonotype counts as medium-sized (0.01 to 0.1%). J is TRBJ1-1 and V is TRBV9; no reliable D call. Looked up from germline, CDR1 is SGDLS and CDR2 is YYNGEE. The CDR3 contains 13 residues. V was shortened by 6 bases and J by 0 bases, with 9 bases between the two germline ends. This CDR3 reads CASTLDLNTEAFF. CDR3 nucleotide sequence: TGTGCCAGCACCCTCGACCTGAACACTGAAGCTTTCTTT.

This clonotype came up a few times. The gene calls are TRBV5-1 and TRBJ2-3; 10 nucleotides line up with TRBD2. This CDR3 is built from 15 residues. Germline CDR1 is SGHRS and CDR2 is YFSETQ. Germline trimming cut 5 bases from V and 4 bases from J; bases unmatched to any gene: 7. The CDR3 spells CASRVAGGLSDTQYF. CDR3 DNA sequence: TGCGCCAGCAGGGTAGCGGGGGGCCTTTCAGATACGCAGTATTTT.

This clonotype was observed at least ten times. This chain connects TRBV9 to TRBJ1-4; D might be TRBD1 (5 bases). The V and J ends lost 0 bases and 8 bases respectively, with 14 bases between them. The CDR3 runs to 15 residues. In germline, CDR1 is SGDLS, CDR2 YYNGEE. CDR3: CASSVDGRDGEKLFF. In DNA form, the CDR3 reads TGTGCCAGCAGCGTAGATGGCAGGGACGGCGAAAAACTGTTTTTT.

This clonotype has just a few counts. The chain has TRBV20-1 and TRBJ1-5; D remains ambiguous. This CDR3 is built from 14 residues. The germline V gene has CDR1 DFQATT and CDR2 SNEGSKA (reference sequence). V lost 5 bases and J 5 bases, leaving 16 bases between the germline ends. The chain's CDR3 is CSAEAPVGHQPQHF. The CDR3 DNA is TGCAGTGCTGAAGCCCCAGTAGGGCATCAGCCCCAGCATTTT.

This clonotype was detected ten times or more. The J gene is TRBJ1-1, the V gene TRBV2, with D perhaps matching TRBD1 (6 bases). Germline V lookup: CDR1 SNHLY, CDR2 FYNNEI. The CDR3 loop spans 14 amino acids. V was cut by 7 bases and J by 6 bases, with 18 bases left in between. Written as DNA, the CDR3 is TGTGCCAGCACCCCGTCAATTACAGGGCCTGAAGCTTTCTTT. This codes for CASTPSITGPEAFF.

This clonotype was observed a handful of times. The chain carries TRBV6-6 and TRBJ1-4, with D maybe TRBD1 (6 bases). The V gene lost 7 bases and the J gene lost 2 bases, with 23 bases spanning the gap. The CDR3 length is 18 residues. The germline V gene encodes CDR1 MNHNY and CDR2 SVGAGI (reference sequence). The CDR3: CASMDLRQGHSTNEKLFF. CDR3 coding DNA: TGTGCCAGCATGGATCTTCGGCAGGGACATTCGACTAATGAAAAACTGTTTTTT.

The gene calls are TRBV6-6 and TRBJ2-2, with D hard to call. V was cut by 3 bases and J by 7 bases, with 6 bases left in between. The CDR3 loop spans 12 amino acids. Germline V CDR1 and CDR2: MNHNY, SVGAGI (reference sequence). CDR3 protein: CASSYLVGELFF. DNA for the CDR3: TGTGCCAGCAGTTATCTGGTCGGGGAGCTGTTTTTT.

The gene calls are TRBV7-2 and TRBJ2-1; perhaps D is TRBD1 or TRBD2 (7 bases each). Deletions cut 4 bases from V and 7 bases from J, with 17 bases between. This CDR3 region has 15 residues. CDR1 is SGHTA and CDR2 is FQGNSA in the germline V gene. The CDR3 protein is CASSSAGQYLNEQFF. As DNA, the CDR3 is TGTGCCAGCAGCTCAGCGGGACAGTATTTAAATGAGCAGTTCTTC.

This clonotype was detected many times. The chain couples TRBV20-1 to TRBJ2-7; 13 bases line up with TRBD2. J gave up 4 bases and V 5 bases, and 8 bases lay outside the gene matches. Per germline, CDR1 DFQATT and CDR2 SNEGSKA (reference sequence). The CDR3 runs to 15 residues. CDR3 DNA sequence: TGCAGTGCTGAACTAGCGGGGGGGCAAAAATACGAGCAGTACTTC. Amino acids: CSAELAGGQKYEQYF.